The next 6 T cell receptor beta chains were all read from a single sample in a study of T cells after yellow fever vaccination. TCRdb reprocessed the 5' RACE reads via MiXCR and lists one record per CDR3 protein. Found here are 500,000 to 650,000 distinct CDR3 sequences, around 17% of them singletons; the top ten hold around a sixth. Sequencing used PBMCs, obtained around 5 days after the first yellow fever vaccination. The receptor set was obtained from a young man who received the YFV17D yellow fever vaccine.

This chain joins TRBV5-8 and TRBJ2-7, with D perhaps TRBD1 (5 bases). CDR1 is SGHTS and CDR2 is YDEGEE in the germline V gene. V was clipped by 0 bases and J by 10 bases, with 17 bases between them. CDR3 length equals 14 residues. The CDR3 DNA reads TGTGCCAGCAGCTTGGCCCTAGGGGATTCCCGCCAGTACGTC. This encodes CASSLALGDSRQYV.

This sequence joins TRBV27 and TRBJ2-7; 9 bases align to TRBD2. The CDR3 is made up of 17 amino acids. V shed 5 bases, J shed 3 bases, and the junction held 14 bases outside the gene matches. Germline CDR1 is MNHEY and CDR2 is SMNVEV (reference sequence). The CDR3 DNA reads TGTGCCAGCAGTCCGCCCGGGTTAGCGGGGGCCTACTACGAGCAGTACTTC. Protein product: CASSPPGLAGAYYEQYF.

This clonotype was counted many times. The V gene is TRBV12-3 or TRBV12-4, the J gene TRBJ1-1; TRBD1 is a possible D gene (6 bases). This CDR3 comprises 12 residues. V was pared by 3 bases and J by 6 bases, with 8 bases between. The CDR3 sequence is CASSFGTSEAFF. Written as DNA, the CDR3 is TGTGCCAGCAGTTTTGGGACATCTGAAGCTTTCTTT.

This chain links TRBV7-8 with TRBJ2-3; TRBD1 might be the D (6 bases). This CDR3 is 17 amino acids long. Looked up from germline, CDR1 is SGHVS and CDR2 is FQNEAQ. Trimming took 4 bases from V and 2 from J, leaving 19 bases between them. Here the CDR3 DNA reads TGTGCCAGCAGCTCAAATCACAGGGTCCTCGCCACAGATACGCAGTATTTT. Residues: CASSSNHRVLATDTQYF.

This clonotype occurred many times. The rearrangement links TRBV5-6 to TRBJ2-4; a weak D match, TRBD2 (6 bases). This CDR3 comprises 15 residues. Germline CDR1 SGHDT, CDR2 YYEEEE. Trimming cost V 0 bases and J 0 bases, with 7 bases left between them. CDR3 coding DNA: TGTGCCAGCAGCTTGGGGGGACTAGCCAAAAACATTCAGTACTTC. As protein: CASSLGGLAKNIQYF.

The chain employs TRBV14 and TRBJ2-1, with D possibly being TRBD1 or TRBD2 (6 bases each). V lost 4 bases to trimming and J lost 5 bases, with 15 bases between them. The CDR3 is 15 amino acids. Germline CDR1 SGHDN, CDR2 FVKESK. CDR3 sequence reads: CASSPRLGGNNEQFF. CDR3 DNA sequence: TGTGCCAGCAGCCCCCGGCTAGGGGGGAACAATGAGCAGTTCTTC.